These 25 T cell receptor beta chains came from one sample sequenced in a study of identical twins. TCRdb used MiXCR to reprocess the 5' RACE reads, holding one entry per CDR3 protein. Of roughly 250,000 distinct CDR3 sequences in the sample, roughly 7% were seen once. These sequences were also reported in another study, on yellow fever vaccine responses in identical twins.

The sequencing sample was made of memory (CD45RO+) T cells sorted from blood. The receptor source for this set is a woman aged 18-29 years in good health.

The rearrangement uses TRBV20-1 and TRBJ1-1; D is unclear. Germline assignment: CDR1 DFQATT and CDR2 SNEGSKA (reference sequence). The V and J ends lost 3 bases and 0 bases respectively, with 8 bases between them. This CDR3 spans 13 amino acids. This CDR3 is CSASSRVNTEAFF. Here the CDR3 DNA reads TGCAGTGCTAGTTCTAGGGTGAACACTGAAGCTTTCTTT.

This clonotype was counted only a few times. The chain has TRBV2 and TRBJ1-1, with unresolved D. Germline V gene lookup returns CDR1 SNHLY and CDR2 FYNNEI. The CDR3 extends over 13 amino acids. Trimming took off 6 bases at V and 2 bases at J, with 10 bases between the two ends. The CDR3, as DNA: TGTGCCAGCAGGGCGGAGACCAACACTGAAGCTTTCTTT. Residues: CASRAETNTEAFF.

This clonotype was picked up a small number of times. The chain combines TRBV7-8 with TRBJ2-1; 10 bases agree with TRBD1. Trimming at V came to 4 bases and at J to 2 bases, leaving 5 bases not matched to a gene. This CDR3 spans 16 amino acids. The V gene's germline CDR1 is SGHVS and CDR2 FQNEAQ. CDR3 sequence (DNA): TGTGCCAGCAGCTCTACGACAGGGGGCGCCTACAATGAGCAGTTCTTC. This encodes CASSSTTGGAYNEQFF.

This clonotype was picked up a small number of times. V and J are TRBV10-3 and TRBJ2-1, with TRBD2 matching over 8 bases. There are 16 residues in the CDR3. Germline V CDR1 and CDR2: ENHRY, SYGVKD. Losses at the gene ends were 3 bases for V and 7 bases for J; bases not matched to a gene: 11. CDR3 protein: CAISDPRGGRANEQFF. In DNA form, the CDR3 reads TGTGCCATCAGTGATCCCCGGGGGGGGCGGGCGAATGAGCAGTTCTTC.

This clonotype showed up many times. This chain links TRBV4-1 with TRBJ2-5; 11 positions match TRBD2. There are 15 residues in the CDR3. CDR1 and CDR2 (germline): MGHRA, YSYEKL. V shed 7 bases and J 1 base; nucleotides not matched to a gene: 5. CDR3 in DNA: TGCGCCAGCAATCCTAGCGGGGGGCCCCAAGAGACCCAGTACTTC. It translates to CASNPSGGPQETQYF.

This clonotype was detected ten times or more. The chain has TRBV20-1 and TRBJ2-7; TRBD1 matches 7 bases. With V trimmed by 5 bases and J by 3 bases, 7 bases remained unmatched. CDR1 and CDR2 (germline): DFQATT, SNEGSKA (reference sequence). The CDR3 sequence is 13 residues long. The CDR3 DNA follows: TGCAGTGCTCGGGGACAGACCGACTACGAGCAGTACGTC. Residues: CSARGQTDYEQYV.

In its sample, this clonotype was seen a few times. The chain recombines TRBV15 with TRBJ1-1; D possibly corresponds to TRBD1 (6 bases). The CDR3 totals 15 residues. V lost 5 bases, J lost 6 bases, and 19 bases lay in between. Germline loops: CDR1 LNHNV, CDR2 YYDKDF (reference sequence). The CDR3 nucleotides are TGTGCCACCAGCGGGGGGCCGTCGGAGGACGCTGAAGCTTTCTTT. As protein: CATSGGPSEDAEAFF. The variable domain in full, with the rest retrieved from reference TRBV15 and TRBJ1-1, is DAMVIQNPRYQVTQFGKPVTLSCSQTLNHNVMYWYQQKSSQAPKLLFHYYDKDFNNEADTPDNFQSRRPNTSFCFLDIRSPGLGDTAMYLCATSGGPSEDAEAFFGQGTRLTVV.

V is TRBV20-1 and J is TRBJ2-1; D possibly uses TRBD1 or TRBD2 (7 bases each). V was cut by 7 bases and J by 4 bases, with 14 bases left in between. Per the germline V gene, CDR1 is DFQATT and CDR2 is SNEGSKA (reference sequence). CDR3 length equals 13 residues. CDR3 DNA: TGCAGTGTAACAGGGGAGGGATACAATGAGCAGTTCTTC. Encoded protein: CSVTGEGYNEQFF.

Ten or more counts support this clonotype. CDR3 loop: CASSPHRGGRELFF. The CDR3, as DNA: TGTGCCAGCAGCCCCCACAGGGGTGGTAGGGAGCTGTTTTTT. The gene calls are TRBV7-2 and TRBJ2-2, with 7 bases aligning to TRBD1. J gave up 9 bases and V 5 bases, and 9 bases lay outside the gene matches. This CDR3 is 14 amino acids long. Germline V gene lookup returns CDR1 SGHTA and CDR2 FQGNSA. The variable domain in full, completed from reference TRBV7-2 and TRBJ2-2, reads GAGVSQSPSNKVTEKGKDVELRCDPISGHTALYWYRQSLGQGLEFLIYFQGNSAPDKSGLPSDRFSAERTGGSVSTLTIQRTQQEDSAVYLCASSPHRGGRELFFGEGSRLTVL.

The J gene is TRBJ2-7, the V gene TRBV11-2, with D unclear. This CDR3 region has 14 residues. Trimming shortened V by 5 bases and J by 3 bases, and 14 bases separated the two germline ends. Germline V CDR1 and CDR2: SGHAT, FQNNGV. The CDR3 nucleotides are TGTGCCAGCAGCGGGAACACGGGCGGCTACGAGCAGTACGTC. Translated, it gives CASSGNTGGYEQYV.

This clonotype was observed at least ten times. The rearrangement uses TRBV3-1 and TRBJ2-5; D not certain. Germline CDR1 LGHDT, CDR2 YNNKEL (reference sequence). The CDR3 covers 12 residues. V dropped 4 bases and J dropped 5 bases, with 8 bases sitting between them. The CDR3 DNA sequence: TGTGCCAGCAGCCGAGTATATGAGACCCAGTACTTC. It encodes CASSRVYETQYF.

This clonotype showed up many times. The chain couples TRBV21-1 to TRBJ2-1; TRBD1, the table's D call, lacks a check against the DNA. TRBV21-1 is reported as a pseudogene. The CDR3 is made up of 14 amino acids. CDR3 bases: TGTGCCAGCAGCCGGGACAGGGGTATCGGTGAGCAGTTCTTC. It is translated as CASSRDRGIGEQFF.

In this sample, this clonotype turned up many times. V usage is TRBV20-1 and J usage is TRBJ1-5, with D perhaps TRBD1 (6 bases). CDR3 length: 12 residues. CDR1 and CDR2 (germline): DFQATT, SNEGSKA (reference sequence). CDR3 residues: CGGGDSNQPQHF. The CDR3 coding sequence is TGCGGAGGGGGGGATAGCAATCAGCCCCAGCATTTT.

Only a few counts were recorded for this clonotype. The V and J genes are TRBV12-5 and TRBJ1-5; no clear D. The germline gives CDR1 LGHNT, CDR2 FRNRAP. V lost 1 base to trimming and J lost 0 bases, with 1 base between them. This CDR3 is 13 amino acids long. CDR3 coding DNA: TGTGCTAGTGGTTTGGATAGCAATCAGCCCCAGCATTTT. Translation gives CASGLDSNQPQHF.

This clonotype was counted a few times. The chain carries TRBV4-1 and TRBJ1-5; D not resolved. Germline-derived CDR1 and CDR2 are MGHRA and YSYEKL. Deletions cut 0 bases from V and 1 base from J, with 16 bases between. This CDR3 comprises 18 residues. CDR3 in amino acids: CASSQDLGREASNQPQHF. The DNA of the CDR3 is TGCGCCAGCAGCCAAGACCTAGGGCGGGAGGCGAGCAATCAGCCCCAGCATTTT.

This clonotype has just a few counts. The chain couples TRBV3-1 to TRBJ2-1; a weak D match, TRBD1 (5 bases). Trimming removed 0 bases from V and 0 bases from J, with 12 bases in between. The germline gives CDR1 LGHDT, CDR2 YNNKEL (reference sequence). The length of the CDR3 is 17 residues. CDR3 sequence (DNA): TGTGCCAGCAGCCAAGATTACAGGACAAGCTCCTACAATGAGCAGTTCTTC. This encodes CASSQDYRTSSYNEQFF.

This clonotype has only a few counts. The rearrangement uses TRBV5-1 and TRBJ2-1; 7 bases map to TRBD1. Germline loops: CDR1 SGHRS, CDR2 YFSETQ. V was clipped by 0 bases and J by 0 bases; unmatched bases: 6. The CDR3 spans 17 residues. The chain's CDR3 is CASSLDRGHTSYNEQFF. DNA of the CDR3: TGCGCCAGCAGCTTGGACAGGGGACATACCTCCTACAATGAGCAGTTCTTC.

In its sample, this clonotype was seen a few times. The chain combines TRBV5-8 with TRBJ2-1; tentative D call: TRBD1 (6 bases). CDR1 and CDR2 (germline): SGHTS, YDEGEE. Deletions cut 6 bases from V and 4 bases from J, with 17 bases between. The CDR3 is 15 amino acids. CDR3 sequence reads: CASTPVGRGYNEQFF. Written as DNA, the CDR3 is TGTGCCAGCACCCCCGTCGGCAGGGGATACAATGAGCAGTTCTTC. The whole variable domain, filled in from reference TRBV5-8 and TRBJ2-1, reads EAGVTQSPTHLIKTRGQQATLRCSPISGHTSVYWYQQALGLGLQFLLWYDEGEERNRGNFPPRFSGRQFPNYSSELNVNALELEDSALYLCASTPVGRGYNEQFFGPGTRLTVL.

This clonotype showed up many times. This sequence joins TRBV7-8 and TRBJ2-2, with D perhaps matching TRBD2 (6 bases). Germline CDR1 reads SGHVS; CDR2 reads FQNEAQ. V was pared by 1 base and J by 5 bases, with 11 bases between. CDR3 length equals 15 residues. The CDR3 spells CASSLGRGGTGELFF. CDR3 bases: TGTGCCAGCAGCTTAGGGCGGGGAGGTACCGGGGAGCTGTTTTTT. The full variable domain, its missing parts supplied by reference TRBV7-8 and TRBJ2-2, is GAGVSQSPRYKVAKRGQDVALRCDPISGHVSLFWYQQALGQGPEFLTYFQNEAQLDKSGLPSDRFFAERPEGSVSTLKIQRTQQEDSAVYLCASSLGRGGTGELFFGEGSRLTVL.

This chain uses TRBV20-1 with TRBJ2-1; possible D gene TRBD2, 7 bases. Germline lookup yields CDR1 DFQATT and CDR2 SNEGSKA (reference sequence). V gave up 5 bases and J gave up 5 bases, with 16 bases separating them. CDR3 length equals 14 residues. The CDR3 coding sequence is TGCAGTGCTCAGGAGGGGGGGCCGGACAATGAGCAGTTCTTC. It is translated as CSAQEGGPDNEQFF.

This clonotype was recorded at least ten times. The gene calls are TRBV25-1 and TRBJ1-1, with D perhaps TRBD1 (6 bases). Germline values: CDR1 MGHDK, CDR2 SYGVNS. V lost 4 bases to trimming and J lost 5 bases, with 11 bases between them. The CDR3 has 13 amino acids. CDR3 in DNA: TGTGCCAGCAGTGGCCGAGGGGGGACTGAAGCTTTCTTT. Translation: CASSGRGGTEAFF.

On this clonotype itself: An end of the junction differs from the germline gene, which may be a read error. The chain links TRBV28 to TRBJ2-1; unclear D gene. The CDR3 totals 12 residues. CDR1 and CDR2 (germline): MDHEN, SYDVKM. CDR3 residues: CASSRAYNEQFF. As DNA, the CDR3 is TGTGCCAGCAGTCGGGCCTATAATGAGCAGTTCTTC.

The rearrangement links TRBV7-9 to TRBJ1-4; D is unresolved. This CDR3 comprises 14 residues. In germline, CDR1 is SEHNR, CDR2 FQNEAQ (reference sequence). Trimming took off 4 bases at V and 3 bases at J, with 9 bases between the two ends. The DNA for the CDR3 is TGTGCCAGCAGCTCTCTAAGCTCTAATGAAAAACTGTTTTTT. This codes for CASSSLSSNEKLFF.

This clonotype has at least ten counts. CDR3 sequence: CASRATGAKNIQYF. CDR3 nucleotides: TGTGCCAGCAGGGCGACAGGGGCCAAAAACATTCAGTACTTC. The chain employs TRBV2 and TRBJ2-4, with TRBD1 identical over 7 bases. Germline V CDR1 and CDR2: SNHLY, FYNNEI. The CDR3 length is 14 residues. The ends lost 6 bases at V and 1 base at J; junction bases unmatched: 3.

This clonotype was recorded many times. The chain employs TRBV24-1 and TRBJ2-1, with TRBD1 matching 9 bases. The CDR3 is 15 residues long. The junction had 8 bases not matched to a gene; V was cut back by 4 bases and J by 8 bases. Per the germline V gene, CDR1 is KGHDR and CDR2 is SFDVKD. CDR3 bases: TGTGCCACCAGTGACCCGGGACAGGGAGGCGATGAGCAGTTCTTC. Its translation: CATSDPGQGGDEQFF.